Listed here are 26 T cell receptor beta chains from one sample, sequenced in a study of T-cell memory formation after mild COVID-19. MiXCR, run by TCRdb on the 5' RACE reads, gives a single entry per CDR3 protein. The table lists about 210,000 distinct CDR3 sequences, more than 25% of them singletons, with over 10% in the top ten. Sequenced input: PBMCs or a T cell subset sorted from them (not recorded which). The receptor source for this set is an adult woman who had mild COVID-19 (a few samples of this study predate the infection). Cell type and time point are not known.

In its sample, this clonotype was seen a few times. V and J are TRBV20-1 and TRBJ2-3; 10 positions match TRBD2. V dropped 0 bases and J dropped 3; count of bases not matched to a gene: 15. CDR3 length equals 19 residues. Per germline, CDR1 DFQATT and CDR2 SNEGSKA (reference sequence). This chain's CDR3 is CSARDRRLAGVSGTDTQYF. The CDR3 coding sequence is TGCAGTGCTAGAGATCGAAGGCTAGCGGGAGTCTCGGGAACAGATACGCAGTATTTT.

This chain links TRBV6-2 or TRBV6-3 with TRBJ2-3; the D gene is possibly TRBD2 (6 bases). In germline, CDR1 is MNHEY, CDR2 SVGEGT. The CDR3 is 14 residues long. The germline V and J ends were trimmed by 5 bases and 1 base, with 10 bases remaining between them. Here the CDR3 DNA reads TGTGCCAGCAGTCGTACTAGCCGCACAGATACGCAGTATTTT. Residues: CASSRTSRTDTQYF.

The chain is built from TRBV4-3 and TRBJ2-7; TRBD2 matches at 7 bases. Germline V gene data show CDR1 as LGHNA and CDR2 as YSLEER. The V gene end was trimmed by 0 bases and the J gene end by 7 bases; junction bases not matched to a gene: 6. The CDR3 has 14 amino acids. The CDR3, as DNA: TGCGCCAGCAGCCAAGATAGTCTGCGGGGGGAGCAGTACTTC. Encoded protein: CASSQDSLRGEQYF.

The CDR3 loop is CASSPTYWSNEQFF. The DNA of the CDR3 is TGTGCCAGCAGCCCTACCTACTGGAGCAATGAGCAGTTCTTC. The genes are TRBV9 and TRBJ2-1, with no clear D. The CDR3 contains 14 residues. Germline V gene data show CDR1 as SGDLS and CDR2 as YYNGEE. V was clipped by 4 bases and J by 6 bases, with 14 bases between them. The variable domain in full, completed from reference TRBV9 and TRBJ2-1, reads DSGVTQTPKHLITATGQRVTLRCSPRSGDLSVYWYQQSLDQGLQFLIQYYNGEERAKGNILERFSAQQFPDLHSELNLSSLELGDSALYFCASSPTYWSNEQFFGPGTRLTVL.

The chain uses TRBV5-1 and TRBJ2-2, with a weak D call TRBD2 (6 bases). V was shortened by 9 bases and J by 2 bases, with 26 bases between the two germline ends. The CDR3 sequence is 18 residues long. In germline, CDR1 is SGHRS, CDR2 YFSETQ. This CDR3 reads CATGGGLTGNSNTGELFF. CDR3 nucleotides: TGCGCCACCGGGGGAGGCTTAACCGGAAATTCAAACACCGGGGAGCTGTTTTTT.

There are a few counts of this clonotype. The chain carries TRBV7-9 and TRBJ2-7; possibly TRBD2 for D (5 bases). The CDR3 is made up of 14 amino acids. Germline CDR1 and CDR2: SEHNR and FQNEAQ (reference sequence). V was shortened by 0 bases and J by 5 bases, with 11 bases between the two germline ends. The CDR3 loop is CASSLAGVINEQYF. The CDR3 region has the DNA TGTGCCAGCAGCTTAGCGGGAGTGATTAACGAGCAGTACTTC.

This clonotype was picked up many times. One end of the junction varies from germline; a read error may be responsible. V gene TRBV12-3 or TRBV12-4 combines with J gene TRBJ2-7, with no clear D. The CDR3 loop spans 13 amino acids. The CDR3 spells CASSLAVSYEQYF. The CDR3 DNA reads TGCGCCAGCAGCTTGGCGGTGTCCTACGAGCAGTACTTC.

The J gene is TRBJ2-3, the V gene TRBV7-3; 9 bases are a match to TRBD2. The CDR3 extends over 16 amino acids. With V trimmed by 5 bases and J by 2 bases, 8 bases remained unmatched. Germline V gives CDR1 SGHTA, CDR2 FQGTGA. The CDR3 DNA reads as TGTGCCAGCAGCCCTTGGGCTAGCGGGGTCACAGATACGCAGTATTTT. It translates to CASSPWASGVTDTQYF.

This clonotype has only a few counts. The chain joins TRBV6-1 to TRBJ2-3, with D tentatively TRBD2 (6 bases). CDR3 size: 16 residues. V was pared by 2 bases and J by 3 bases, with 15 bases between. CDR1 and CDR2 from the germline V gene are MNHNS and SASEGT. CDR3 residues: CASSERGLDSTDTQYF. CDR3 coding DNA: TGTGCCAGCAGTGAAAGGGGACTCGACAGTACAGATACGCAGTATTTT.

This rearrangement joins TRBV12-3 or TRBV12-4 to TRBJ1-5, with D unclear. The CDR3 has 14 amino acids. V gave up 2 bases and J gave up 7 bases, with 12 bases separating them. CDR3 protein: CASSLWEKGQPQHF. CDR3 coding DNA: TGTGCCAGCAGTTTATGGGAAAAGGGACAGCCCCAGCATTTT.

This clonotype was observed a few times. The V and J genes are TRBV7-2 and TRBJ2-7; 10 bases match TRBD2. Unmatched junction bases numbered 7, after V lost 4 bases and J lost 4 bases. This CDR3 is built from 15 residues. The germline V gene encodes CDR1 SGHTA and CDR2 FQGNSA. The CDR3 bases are TGTGCCAGCAGCTCCTCTAGCGGGGGCTTTTACGAGCAGTACTTC. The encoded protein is CASSSSSGGFYEQYF.

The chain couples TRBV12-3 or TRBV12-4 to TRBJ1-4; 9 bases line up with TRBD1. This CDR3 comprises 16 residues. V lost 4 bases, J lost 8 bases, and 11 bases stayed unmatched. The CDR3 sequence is CASSSSGTGLKEKLFF. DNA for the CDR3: TGTGCCAGCAGTTCTTCCGGGACAGGGTTAAAAGAAAAACTGTTTTTT.

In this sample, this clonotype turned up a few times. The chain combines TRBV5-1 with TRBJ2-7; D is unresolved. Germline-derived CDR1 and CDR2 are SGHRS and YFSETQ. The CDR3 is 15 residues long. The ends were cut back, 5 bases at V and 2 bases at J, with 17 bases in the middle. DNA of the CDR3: TGCGCCAGCAGTTCGAATCCGACACTGACCTACGAGCAGTACTTC. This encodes CASSSNPTLTYEQYF.

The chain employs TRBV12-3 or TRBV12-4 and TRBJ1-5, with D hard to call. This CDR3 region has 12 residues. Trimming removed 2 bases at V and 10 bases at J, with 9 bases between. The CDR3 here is CASSLIGSPQHF. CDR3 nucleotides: TGTGCCAGCAGTTTAATAGGGAGTCCCCAGCATTTT.

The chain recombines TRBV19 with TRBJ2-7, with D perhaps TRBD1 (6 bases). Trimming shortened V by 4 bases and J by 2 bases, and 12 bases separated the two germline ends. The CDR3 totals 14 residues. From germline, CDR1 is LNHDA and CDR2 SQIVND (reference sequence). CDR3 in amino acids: CASSNAAGAYEQYF. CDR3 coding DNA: TGTGCCAGTAGTAATGCGGCAGGGGCCTACGAGCAGTACTTC.

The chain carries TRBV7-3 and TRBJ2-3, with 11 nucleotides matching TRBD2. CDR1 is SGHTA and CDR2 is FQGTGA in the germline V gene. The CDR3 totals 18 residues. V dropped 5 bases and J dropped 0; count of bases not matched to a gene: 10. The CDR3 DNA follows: TGTGCCAGCAGCCCCACTAGCGGGGGACCTCGGAGCACAGATACGCAGTATTTT. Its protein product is CASSPTSGGPRSTDTQYF. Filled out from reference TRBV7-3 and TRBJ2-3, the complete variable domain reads GAGVSQTPSNKVTEKGKYVELRCDPISGHTALYWYRQSLGQGPEFLIYFQGTGAADDSGLPNDRFFAVRPEGSVSTLKIQRTERGDSAVYLCASSPTSGGPRSTDTQYFGPGTRLTVL.

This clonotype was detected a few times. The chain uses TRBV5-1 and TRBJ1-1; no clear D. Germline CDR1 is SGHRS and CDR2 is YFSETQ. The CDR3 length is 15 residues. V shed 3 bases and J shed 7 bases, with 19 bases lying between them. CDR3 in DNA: TGCGCCAGCAGCTATAGACCCGAAAAACAGAGTGAAGCTTTCTTT. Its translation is CASSYRPEKQSEAFF.

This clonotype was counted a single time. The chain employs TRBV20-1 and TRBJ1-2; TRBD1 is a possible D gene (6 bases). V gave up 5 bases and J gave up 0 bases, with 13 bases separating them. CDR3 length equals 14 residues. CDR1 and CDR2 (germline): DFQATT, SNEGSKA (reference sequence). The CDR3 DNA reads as TGCAGTGCTGCCGGGGGGGGCTCTAACTATGGCTACACCTTC. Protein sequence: CSAAGGGSNYGYTF.

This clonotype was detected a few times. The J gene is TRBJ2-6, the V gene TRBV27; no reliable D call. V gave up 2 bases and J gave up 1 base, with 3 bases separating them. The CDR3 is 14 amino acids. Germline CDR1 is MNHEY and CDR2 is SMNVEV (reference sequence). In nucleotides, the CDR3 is TGTGCCAGCAGTTTACGGTCTGGGGCCAACGTCCTGACTTTC. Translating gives CASSLRSGANVLTF.

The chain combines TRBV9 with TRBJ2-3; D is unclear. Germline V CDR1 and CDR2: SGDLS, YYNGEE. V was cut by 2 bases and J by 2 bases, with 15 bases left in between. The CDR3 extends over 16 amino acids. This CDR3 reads CASSVPLDGVTDTQYF. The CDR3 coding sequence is TGTGCCAGCAGCGTCCCTTTAGATGGAGTCACAGATACGCAGTATTTT.

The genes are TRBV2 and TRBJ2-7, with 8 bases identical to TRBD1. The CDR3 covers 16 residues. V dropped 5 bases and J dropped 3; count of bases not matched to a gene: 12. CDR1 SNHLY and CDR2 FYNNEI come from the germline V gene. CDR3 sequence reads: CASSRIRGTGHYEQYF. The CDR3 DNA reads TGTGCCAGCAGTCGTATTCGAGGGACAGGACACTACGAGCAGTACTTC.

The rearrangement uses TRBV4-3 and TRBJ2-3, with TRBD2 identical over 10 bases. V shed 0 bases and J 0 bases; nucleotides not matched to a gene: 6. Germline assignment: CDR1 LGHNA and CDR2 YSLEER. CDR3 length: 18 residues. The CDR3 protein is CASSQDRASGSSTDTQYF. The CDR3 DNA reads TGCGCCAGCAGCCAAGATCGGGCTAGCGGGAGTAGCACAGATACGCAGTATTTT.

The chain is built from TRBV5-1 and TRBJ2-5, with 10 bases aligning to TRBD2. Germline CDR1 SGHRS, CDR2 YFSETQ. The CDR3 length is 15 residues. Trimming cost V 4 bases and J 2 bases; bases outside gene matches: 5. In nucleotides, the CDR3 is TGCGCCAGCAGCGGAGGACTAGCGGATCAAGAGACCCAGTACTTC. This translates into CASSGGLADQETQYF.

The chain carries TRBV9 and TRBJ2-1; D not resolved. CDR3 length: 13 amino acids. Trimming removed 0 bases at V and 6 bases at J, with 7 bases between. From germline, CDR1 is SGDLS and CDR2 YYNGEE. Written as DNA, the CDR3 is TGTGCCAGCAGCGTAGGGGCAGGCAATGAGCAGTTCTTC. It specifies CASSVGAGNEQFF.

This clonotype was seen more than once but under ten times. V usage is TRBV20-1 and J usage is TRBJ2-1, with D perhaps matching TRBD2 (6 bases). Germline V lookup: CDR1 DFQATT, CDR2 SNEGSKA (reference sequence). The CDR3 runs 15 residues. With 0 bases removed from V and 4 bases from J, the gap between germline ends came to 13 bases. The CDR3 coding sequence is TGCAGTGCTAGAGAGCGGGGTCGCGAATACAATGAGCAGTTCTTC. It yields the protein CSARERGREYNEQFF.

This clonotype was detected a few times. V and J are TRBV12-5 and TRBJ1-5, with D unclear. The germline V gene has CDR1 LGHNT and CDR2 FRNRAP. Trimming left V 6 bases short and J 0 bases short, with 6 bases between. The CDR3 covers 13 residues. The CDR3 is CASGALSNQPQHF. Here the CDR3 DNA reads TGTGCTAGTGGCGCTCTTAGCAATCAGCCCCAGCATTTT.